This T cell receptor (beta chain) was observed in a study of blood T cell repertoires in COVID-19. The wider study: Acute and convalescent COVID-19 specimens originated in the United States, Italy and Spain. PBMCs, B-cell-depleted T cells, or T cells provided the cDNA or gDNA that made up the material.

Per the study methods: Counts of nucleated cells, estimated from reference gene primer amplification, were obtained. Only in-frame clones appear in the TCRdb table, and some are missing; sequencing was by immunoSEQ multiplex PCR. V and J calls and clone size follow that table, whereas D and trimming were derived from the DNA. In the table there are fewer than 200,000 clones, roughly 79% of which are singletons. Germline-derived CDR1 and CDR2 are SGHAT and FQDESV (reference sequence). This CDR3 has 15 residues. The ends lost 1 base at V and 14 bases at J; junction bases unmatched: 14. Patients at the Seattle site were enrolled during active infection and followed longitudinally.

Specimen: peripheral blood. The TCR comes from a woman in her thirties or forties with COVID-19, enrolled during active disease. The chain uses TRBV11-1 and TRBJ2-1; 7 bases line up with TRBD1. Here the CDR3 DNA reads TGTGCCAGCAGCTTAGGGACAGGAACTACAATGAGGGAGTTCTTC. Translation: CASSLGTGTTMREFF.